The 26 T cell receptor beta chains presented below share a single source sample, sequenced in a study of blood T cell repertoires in COVID-19 (dated by TCRdb to between 2020 and 2021). The method was the immunoSEQ multiplex PCR assay. TCRdb re-hosts the immuneACCESS table, in-frame sequences only. Its copies lack some clones; in the studies checked, an unresolved V gene accounts for under half of them, and the cause for the rest is not known. This sample holds tens of thousands of clones; roughly 84% were observed only once. The leading ten clones occupy 20% to 25% of the sample. Source material: peripheral blood. These receptors were obtained from an elderly woman in a cohort sampled during active or convalescent COVID-19.

The chain carries TRBV2 and TRBJ2-6; 7 nucleotides line up with TRBD1. This CDR3 contains 16 residues. Germline V gene sequence: CDR1 SNHLY, CDR2 FYNNEI. V lost 6 bases and J lost 0; bases outside the gene matches: 5. CDR3 residues: CASSRTGHSGANVLTF. The CDR3 DNA is TGTGCCAGCAGCCGGACAGGTCACTCTGGGGCCAACGTCCTGACTTTC.

This rearrangement joins TRBV28 to TRBJ1-2; no firm D call. V lost 5 bases to trimming and J lost 8 bases, with 15 bases between them. Looked up from germline, CDR1 is MDHEN and CDR2 is SYDVKM. The CDR3 length is 13 residues. The CDR3 DNA sequence: TGTGCCAGCAGTCCCCGATGGGGAGGGGGCTACACCTTC. Translating gives CASSPRWGGGYTF.

A remark on this clone: A junction boundary mismatches the germline segment, possibly from a read error. The CDR3 spells CASSRSGQGPQETQYF. The DNA for the CDR3 is TGTGCTAGCAGCAGATCGGGACAGGGGCCCCAAGAGACCCAGTACTTC. The chain combines TRBV7-7 with TRBJ2-5, with TRBD1 identical over 10 bases. This CDR3 spans 16 amino acids. CDR1 is SSHAT, CDR2 FNYEAQ, per germline (reference sequence).

The chain is built from TRBV25-1 and TRBJ2-2; 7 nucleotides match TRBD1. Losses at the gene ends were 0 bases for V and 4 bases for J; bases not matched to a gene: 5. CDR1 is MGHDK and CDR2 is SYGVNS in the germline V gene. The CDR3 has 16 amino acids. This CDR3 is CASSEYRDSITGELFF. As DNA, the CDR3 is TGTGCCAGCAGTGAATATCGGGACAGTATCACCGGGGAGCTGTTTTTT.

The chain employs TRBV3-1 (or the pseudogene TRBV3-2) and TRBJ2-3; 11 bases align to TRBD2. CDR3 length: 15 residues. The germline gives CDR1 LGHDT, CDR2 YNNKEL (reference sequence). Trimming cost V 4 bases and J 6 bases; bases outside gene matches: 6. CDR3 coding DNA: TGTGCCAGCAGCCCCCTAGCGGGAGGAGCTGATACGCAGTATTTT. Protein product: CASSPLAGGADTQYF.

The chain uses TRBV7-8 and TRBJ2-7, with unresolved D. Trimming cost V 5 bases and J 4 bases, with 12 bases left between them. CDR1 is SGHVS, CDR2 FQNEAQ, per germline. This CDR3 region has 13 residues. This CDR3 is CASSRTVDYEQYV. CDR3 nucleotide sequence: TGTGCCAGCAGCCGCACAGTGGATTACGAGCAGTACGTC.

This clone was detected a few times. This sequence joins TRBV23-1 and TRBJ2-1, with 7 bases that match TRBD2. TRBV23-1 is noted as an ORF with a role that remains uncertain. CDR3 size: 19 residues. Trimming at V came to 6 bases and at J to 7 bases, leaving 24 bases not matched to a gene. The chain's CDR3 is CASSRGGPFSGPGGNEQFF. The CDR3, as DNA: TGCGCCAGCAGCCGGGGAGGGCCGTTCTCGGGGCCCGGAGGGAATGAGCAGTTCTTC.

This chain links TRBV2 with TRBJ2-7; D might be TRBD2 (7 bases). The germline gives CDR1 SNHLY, CDR2 FYNNEI. The V and J ends lost 6 bases and 6 bases respectively, with 15 bases between them. The length of the CDR3 is 13 residues. The CDR3 reads CASRGLQGREQYV. CDR3 nucleotides: TGTGCCAGCAGGGGACTACAGGGACGCGAGCAGTACGTC.

The rearrangement links TRBV7-9 to TRBJ1-2, with D possibly being TRBD1 (5 bases). This CDR3 has 13 amino acids. Between the trimmed V and J ends, which lost 7 bases and 8 bases, there was a span of 17 bases. Germline CDR1 reads SEHNR; CDR2 reads FQNEAQ (reference sequence). CDR3 in amino acids: CASTSGEGGGYTF. The CDR3 nucleotides read TGTGCCAGCACCTCGGGGGAAGGAGGCGGCTACACCTTC.

The chain recombines TRBV12-5 with TRBJ2-2, with TRBD2 matching 13 bases. This CDR3 has 19 amino acids. Germline CDR1 LGHNT, CDR2 FRNRAP. V lost 6 bases and J lost 1; bases outside the gene matches: 11. CDR3 DNA: TGTGCTAGTGGCCCCCCGACTAGCGGGAGGAGAAGGAACACCGGGGAGCTGTTTTTT. Translation: CASGPPTSGRRRNTGELFF.

This chain connects TRBV10-1 to TRBJ2-5; D ambiguous. The V gene lost 2 bases and the J gene lost 1 base, with 5 bases spanning the gap. The CDR3 length is 13 residues. Germline CDR1 WNHNN, CDR2 SYGVQD (reference sequence). The CDR3 reads CASSENIQETQYF. The CDR3 nucleotides read TGCGCCAGCAGTGAGAACATCCAAGAGACCCAGTACTTC.

The rearrangement joins TRBV11-2 to TRBJ1-4; D possibly corresponds to TRBD1 (5 bases). V gave up 4 bases and J gave up 7 bases, with 19 bases separating them. CDR1 and CDR2 (germline): SGHAT, FQNNGV. This CDR3 contains 16 residues. The CDR3 loop is CASSWGGAGSPEKLFF. CDR3 in DNA: TGTGCCAGCAGCTGGGGCGGGGCAGGCTCTCCTGAAAAACTGTTTTTT.

V and J are TRBV6-1 and TRBJ1-1; D not resolved. Germline values: CDR1 MNHNS, CDR2 SASEGT. V lost 2 bases and J 5 bases, leaving 6 bases between the germline ends. This CDR3 has 12 residues. This chain's CDR3 is CASSERTTEAFF. The DNA of the CDR3 is TGTGCCAGCAGTGAAAGGACTACTGAAGCTTTCTTT.

The gene calls are TRBV28 and TRBJ2-1; 11 nucleotides agree with TRBD2. The V and J ends lost 5 bases and 8 bases, in that order; junction bases with no gene match: 14. In germline, CDR1 is MDHEN, CDR2 SYDVKM. CDR3 size: 17 residues. CDR3 sequence (DNA): TGTGCCAGCAGTCGCTTGGGGACTAGCGGCCCCTGGGATGAGCAGTTCTTC. Protein product: CASSRLGTSGPWDEQFF.

This sequence joins TRBV5-5 and TRBJ2-1; D might be TRBD2 (6 bases). The germline V and J ends were trimmed by 4 bases and 4 bases, with 9 bases remaining between them. The CDR3 is made up of 13 amino acids. The germline CDR1 and CDR2 sequences are SGHKS and YYEKEE (reference sequence). The CDR3 region is CASSGLQYNEQFF. The CDR3 coding sequence is TGTGCCAGCAGCGGACTACAATACAATGAGCAGTTCTTC.

This clone was picked up a small number of times. The chain couples TRBV7-9 to TRBJ1-1; D gene unclear. CDR3 length: 14 residues. V gave up 7 bases and J gave up 0 bases, with 12 bases separating them. Per germline, CDR1 SEHNR and CDR2 FQNEAQ (reference sequence). CDR3 nucleotides: TGTGCCAGCACCCCCCTGCGGCTGAACACTGAAGCTTTCTTT. Its translation is CASTPLRLNTEAFF.

The chain uses TRBV13 and TRBJ1-2; the match to TRBD1 covers 8 bases. Germline CDR1 reads PRHDT; CDR2 reads FYEKMQ (reference sequence). The CDR3 contains 13 residues. Trimming took 5 bases from V and 8 from J; bases not matched to a gene: 7. The CDR3 DNA sequence: TGTGCCAGCAGCACCCGACAGGGGTTCGGCTACACCTTC. Translation: CASSTRQGFGYTF.

This rearrangement joins TRBV27 to TRBJ2-5; D is perhaps TRBD1 (5 bases). CDR1 and CDR2 from the germline V gene are MNHEY and SMNVEV (reference sequence). Trimming stripped 6 bases from V and 1 base from J, with 12 bases between. The CDR3 extends over 14 amino acids. Here the CDR3 reads CASRRKGVQETQYF. In DNA form, the CDR3 reads TGTGCCAGCAGGAGGAAAGGGGTCCAAGAGACCCAGTACTTC.

The genes are TRBV19 and TRBJ1-2, with D uncertain. There are 14 residues in the CDR3. Looked up from germline, CDR1 is LNHDA and CDR2 is SQIVND (reference sequence). Trimming took off 0 bases at V and 4 bases at J, with 9 bases between the two ends. CDR3 loop: CASSIEGVFYGYTF. The CDR3 DNA reads as TGTGCCAGTAGTATAGAGGGAGTTTTCTATGGCTACACCTTC. Combining the CDR3 with reference TRBV19 and TRBJ1-2 gives the whole variable domain DGGITQSPKYLFRKEGQNVTLSCEQNLNHDAMYWYRQDPGQGLRLIYYSQIVNDFQKGDIAEGYSVSREKKESFPLTVTSAQKNPTAFYLCASSIEGVFYGYTFGSGTRLTVV.

The chain carries TRBV3-1 (or the pseudogene TRBV3-2) and TRBJ1-2; weak D call: TRBD1 (5 bases). This CDR3 has 13 amino acids. Trimming stripped 4 bases from V and 4 bases from J, with 10 bases between. CDR1 is LGHDT, CDR2 YNNKEL, per germline (reference sequence). CDR3 sequence: CASSLRDFYGYTF. The DNA for the CDR3 is TGTGCCAGCAGCCTTCGGGACTTCTATGGCTACACCTTC.

The rearrangement uses TRBV10-2 and TRBJ2-7; 12 bases agree with TRBD2. The CDR3 runs 15 residues. V shed 6 bases, J shed 4 bases, and the junction held 7 bases outside the gene matches. The germline gives CDR1 WSHSY, CDR2 SAAADI. CDR3 protein: CASREHGTSGYEQYF. The CDR3 nucleotides are TGCGCCAGCAGGGAGCATGGGACTAGCGGGTACGAGCAGTACTTC.

V gene TRBV6-1 combines with J gene TRBJ1-6, with D uncertain. Germline V gene sequence: CDR1 MNHNS, CDR2 SASEGT. This CDR3 region has 13 residues. V lost 3 bases to trimming and J lost 8 bases, with 8 bases between them. The CDR3 bases are TGTGCCAGCAGTGACAGGAGGGATTCACCCCTCCACTTT. This translates into CASSDRRDSPLHF.

CDR3 DNA: TGTGCCAGCAGCTTGGGAGCGGGACCTTACAATGAGCAGTTCTTC. Translation: CASSLGAGPYNEQFF. The rearrangement joins TRBV5-4 to TRBJ2-1; 7 nucleotides match TRBD2. Germline CDR1 is SGHNT and CDR2 is YYREEE (reference sequence). The CDR3 totals 15 residues. V dropped 0 bases and J dropped 4; count of bases not matched to a gene: 4.

The chain has TRBV7-3 and TRBJ2-2, with TRBD2 identical over 7 bases. The germline CDR1 and CDR2 sequences are SGHTA and FQGTGA. The CDR3 is 15 amino acids. J was trimmed by 3 bases and V by 5 bases; bases with no gene match: 6. The CDR3 sequence: CASSPWAGDTGELFF. The DNA for the CDR3 is TGTGCCAGCAGCCCGTGGGCGGGAGACACCGGGGAGCTGTTTTTT.

This chain uses TRBV5-1 with TRBJ2-2; 7 positions agree with TRBD1. V shed 4 bases, J shed 6 bases, and the junction held 12 bases outside the gene matches. Germline CDR1 SGHRS, CDR2 YFSETQ. The CDR3 covers 16 residues. The CDR3: CASSPQGQPTPGELFF. In nucleotides, the CDR3 is TGCGCCAGCAGCCCCCAGGGACAGCCAACCCCCGGGGAGCTGTTTTTT.

The chain uses TRBV28 and TRBJ2-3, with D perhaps matching TRBD2 (6 bases). Trimming shortened V by 4 bases and J by 0 bases, and 14 bases separated the two germline ends. Germline V gene sequence: CDR1 MDHEN, CDR2 SYDVKM. CDR3 length: 16 amino acids. CDR3 nucleotides: TGTGCCAGCAGTTCCCCGGGGAGCGGGAGCACAGATACGCAGTATTTT. Translating gives CASSSPGSGSTDTQYF.